These T cell receptor beta chains were read from a single sample in a study of blood T cells in healthy people across ages. TCRdb analysed the 5' RACE reads with MiXCR anew, one entry per CDR3 protein. The data show 1.5 million to 2 million distinct CDR3 sequences, with 25% to 30% seen just once and 7.7% held by the top ten. The sequenced sample consisted of blood. The receptors derive from a woman aged 25 to 39 in good health. Each CDR3 is given with its conserved first and last residue. The D gene is left open where the match is weak. Not all rows give a size; the values are once, few, many and, for expanded clones, a class.

size	D	J	V	DNA	CDR3
NA	NA	TRBJ2-5	TRBV7-2	TGTGCCAGCAGCCCCTCCTCGGTGACCCAGTACTTC	CASSPSSVTQYF
many	NA	TRBJ2-4	TRBV12-3/TRBV12-4	TGTGCCAGCAGTTTAAGGGAAGCCAAAAACATTCAGTACTTC	CASSLREAKNIQYF
many	NA	TRBJ1-2	TRBV5-1	TGCGCCAGCAGCCTGGAAGGGATCTCGCTTAAGTATGGCTACACCTTC	CASSLEGISLKYGYTF
NA	TRBD1	TRBJ1-1	TRBV10-2	TGCGCCAGCAGCTACAGGGGCCGCGCATACACTGAAGCTTTCTTT	CASSYRGRAYTEAFF
few	NA	TRBJ2-1	TRBV5-1	TGCGCCAGCAGCTCCTTACTAGACGGGGTTGAGCAGTTCTTC	CASSSLLDGVEQFF
NA	TRBD1	TRBJ1-5	TRBV11-2	TGTGCCAGCAGTCGACGATCCGGGACAGAACAGCATCAGCCCCAGCATTTT	CASSRRSGTEQHQPQHF
few	NA	TRBJ1-4	TRBV28	TGTGCCAGCAGGTTAAAAGGGTTAAATGAAAAACTGTTTTTT	CASRLKGLNEKLFF
few	NA	TRBJ2-1	TRBV7-9	TGTGCCAGCAGCCGGGCTGGGGGCTCTACCTACAATGAGCAGTTCTTC	CASSRAGGSTYNEQFF
few	TRBD1	TRBJ2-2	TRBV20-1	TGCAGTGCGAGGGTGGACAGGGGGCGCTGGACCGGGGAGCTGTTTTTT	CSARVDRGRWTGELFF
few	TRBD2	TRBJ2-7	TRBV6-6	TGTGCCAGCAGTTCCCCCCCCGCTAGCGGGACCCACGAGCAGTACTTC	CASSSPPASGTHEQYF
NA	NA	TRBJ2-7	TRBV10-3	TGTGCCATGGGACTGGGGGGGCGGGATGAGCAGTACTTC	CAMGLGGRDEQYF
NA	NA	TRBJ2-2	TRBV6-5	TGTGCCAGCAGTTACTCGACACTCTCCGGGGAGCTGTTTTTT	CASSYSTLSGELFF
few	NA	TRBJ2-2	TRBV20-1	TGCAGTGCTGACCGGGGCGACACCGGGGAGCTGTTTTTT	CSADRGDTGELFF
NA	NA	TRBJ2-1	TRBV7-2	TGTGCCAGCAGCTCTCGGGGACTGGCCGACAATGAGCAGTTCTTC	CASSSRGLADNEQFF
few	NA	TRBJ2-1	TRBV7-9	TGTGCCAGCAGCTTATGGTCAGGCGGCGAGCAGTTCTTC	CASSLWSGGEQFF
few	TRBD1	TRBJ2-7	TRBV5-1	TGCGCCAGCAGCGCCGACAGGGGGTCCCTGGGCGAGCAGTACTTC	CASSADRGSLGEQYF
NA	NA	TRBJ1-5	TRBV27	TGTGCCAGCAGCCCGTTCAGCCCGACGGGTCAGCCCCAGCATTTT	CASSPFSPTGQPQHF
NA	TRBD2	TRBJ2-3	TRBV10-3	TGTGCCATCAGTCCACAGGGAGCGGGGGGCGTGAATACGCAGTATTTT	CAISPQGAGGVNTQYF
NA	TRBD1	TRBJ2-1	TRBV19	TGTGCCAGTAGTATTGGTTGGTCCGTGACTCAGGGGGCTATTGGGTACAATGAGCAGTTCTTC	CASSIGWSVTQGAIGYNEQFF
once	TRBD1	TRBJ1-2	TRBV30	TGTGCCTGGACCATGGGGGGGACAGGGGGTGGCTACACCTTC	CAWTMGGTGGGYTF
few	TRBD2	TRBJ2-7	TRBV5-1	TGCGCCAGCAGCCCTAGCGGGGGACAGTCCCCCGAGCAGTACTTC	CASSPSGGQSPEQYF
NA	NA	TRBJ2-3	TRBV9	TGTGCCAGCAGCGTAGATGGGGATCCAGATACGCAGTATTTT	CASSVDGDPDTQYF
few	TRBD1	TRBJ2-4	TRBV7-9	TGTGCCAGCAGCTCAGCACCGGGACAGGGGATATACTTC	CASSSAPGQGIYF
NA	NA	TRBJ2-1	TRBV9	TGTGCCAGCAGCGTCACTAGCAATGAGCAGTTCTTC	CASSVTSNEQFF
NA	NA	TRBJ1-2	TRBV15	TGTGCCATCAGCAGAGAGTTTTACGGAAACTATGGCTACACCTTC	CAISREFYGNYGYTF
many	TRBD2	TRBJ2-1	TRBV27	TGTGCCAGCGATTCAGTCGGGACTAGCATCATCCATGAGCAGTTCTTC	CASDSVGTSIIHEQFF
NA	NA	TRBJ1-2	TRBV29-1	TGCAGCGTGGGACGCATTCTAGACTATGGCTACACCTTC	CSVGRILDYGYTF
few	NA	TRBJ2-4	TRBV4-1	TGCGCCAGCAGCTCCGGGGCCCAGGATCCTAAAAACATTCAGTACTTC	CASSSGAQDPKNIQYF
few	NA	TRBJ1-6	TRBV6-6	TGTGCCAGCACTGGGGAAGGCACAATCTCACCCCTCCACTTT	CASTGEGTISPLHF
few	TRBD1	TRBJ1-6	TRBV12-3/TRBV12-4	TGTGCCAGCAGTTCACAGGGGGATAGGGGGTCACCCCTCCACTTT	CASSSQGDRGSPLHF
few	TRBD1	TRBJ2-3	TRBV20-1	TGCAGTGTCCCGGGACAGAGAACAGATACGCAGTATTTT	CSVPGQRTDTQYF
few	NA	TRBJ2-5	TRBV20-1	TGCAGTGCTGGCCCCTGGGAAACGGGGTTCGAAGAGACCCAGTACTTC	CSAGPWETGFEETQYF
few	NA	TRBJ2-7	TRBV11-2	TGTGCCAGCAGCCCAATCTTTTACGAGCAGTACTTC	CASSPIFYEQYF
many	NA	TRBJ2-5	TRBV7-3	TGTGCCAGCAGCTTCGGGCAGGGAGAGACCCAGTACTTC	CASSFGQGETQYF
few	NA	TRBJ2-3	TRBV5-1	TGCGCCAGCAGCTCCCCCCGGTTGGATACGCAGTATTTT	CASSSPRLDTQYF
NA	NA	TRBJ2-7	TRBV6-5	TGTGCCAGCAGTCGGGACAACTTCTACGAGCAGTACTTC	CASSRDNFYEQYF
few	TRBD2	TRBJ2-1	TRBV6-1	TGTGCCAGCGCGGTAAGCGGGGGGGCCAGTGAGCAGTTCTTC	CASAVSGGASEQFF
many	NA	TRBJ2-7	TRBV6-2/TRBV6-3	TGTGCCAGCAGTTACTCTCGCGGGAACGAGCAGTACTTC	CASSYSRGNEQYF
few	NA	TRBJ1-4	TRBV6-1	TGTGCCAGCAGTGAAGCGGGTGAAAAACGGTTTTTT	CASSEAGEKRFF